This is a list of T cell receptor beta chains from one sample in a study of T cell responses to AZD1222 COVID-19 vaccine. TCRdb's copy holds only in-frame clones and misses some; the assay was immunoSEQ multiplex PCR. Here the sample spans about 120,000 clones, about 87% being singletons. Sample: peripheral blood, taken on day 0 of AZD1222 vaccination. These receptors were obtained from an adult in good health. CDR3s include the opening cysteine and the closing phenylalanine or tryptophan. D genes are given only for firm matches. Part of the rows lack a size; the others show once, few, many or a class for expanded clones.

-,-,TRBV27,TRBJ1-1,TGTGCCAGCAGTTTAATAGGGCTCGGGACTGAAGCTTTCTTT,CASSLIGLGTEAFF
-,once,TRBV6-5,TRBJ2-7,TGTGCCAGCGAGGGGACGCGGTACTCCTACGAGCAGTACTTC,CASEGTRYSYEQYF
TRBD1,-,TRBV27,TRBJ2-3,TGTGCCAGCAGGAATTGGGACAGCAGCACAGATACGCAGTATTTT,CASRNWDSSTDTQYF
TRBD2,-,TRBV5-8,TRBJ2-7,TGTGCCAGCAGGCCGACTGGCGGGAGCTTCGGCGACGAGCAGTACTTC,CASRPTGGSFGDEQYF
TRBD2,-,TRBV6-5,TRBJ2-1,TGTGCCAGCAGTTATCGGACCCTCGGACTAGTGGATGAGCAGTTCTTC,CASSYRTLGLVDEQFF
-,-,TRBV19,TRBJ1-1,TGTGCCAGTAGTATCGCCGGGGCGAACACTGAAGCTTTCTTT,CASSIAGANTEAFF
-,-,TRBV10-3,TRBJ1-6,TGTGCCATCAGTGAAACAGGGAATTCACCCCTCCACTTT,CAISETGNSPLHF
TRBD1,-,TRBV18,TRBJ2-7,TGTGCCAGCTCACCACGAACAGGGGGAGCCTACGAGCAGTACTTC,CASSPRTGGAYEQYF
-,-,TRBV9,TRBJ2-7,TGTGCCAGCAGCGTAGGACTCCTGGGGTACGAGCAGTACTTC,CASSVGLLGYEQYF
TRBD1,-,TRBV7-9,TRBJ2-6,TGTGCCAGCAGCTTAGTTGTGACAGGGAGCTCTGGGGCCAACGTCCTGACTTTC,CASSLVVTGSSGANVLTF
TRBD1,-,TRBV19,TRBJ1-3,TGTGCCAGTACCTCACAGGGGATAGATGGAAACACCATATATTTT,CASTSQGIDGNTIYF
-,-,TRBV30,TRBJ2-6,TGTGCCTCCCGTCCCTCTGGGGCCAACGTCCTGACTTTC,CASRPSGANVLTF
TRBD1,once,TRBV28,TRBJ2-7,TGTGCCAGCAGCTGGGGACAGGGGGCCCTAAGCGAGCAGTACTTC,CASSWGQGALSEQYF
-,few,TRBV7-9,TRBJ2-7,TGTGCCAGCAGCTTAGTAGGGTTATACGAGCAGTACTTC,CASSLVGLYEQYF
TRBD1,-,TRBV18,TRBJ2-5,TGTGCCAGCTCGCGTCAAAGCACGGACAGGGTACGAGAGACCCAGTACTTC,CASSRQSTDRVRETQYF
-,few,TRBV5-1,TRBJ2-2,TGCGCCAGCATTGAGGCCGCGAACACCGGGGAGCTGTTTTTT,CASIEAANTGELFF
-,-,TRBV24-1,TRBJ2-5,TGTGCCACCAGTGACCCTGGGGTAACGGGCCAAGAGACCCAGTACTTC,CATSDPGVTGQETQYF
-,-,TRBV30,TRBJ1-2,TGTGCCTTTACGACCGCTTCTTATGGCTACACCTTC,CAFTTASYGYTF
TRBD2,-,TRBV5-1,TRBJ2-7,TGCGCCAGCAGCCCCGACGGGAGGGAACAGTACTTC,CASSPDGREQYF
TRBD1,-,TRBV6-5,TRBJ1-5,TGTGCCAGCAGTTACTCCTTCGACAGGGAGGGCCAGCCCCAGCATTTT,CASSYSFDREGQPQHF